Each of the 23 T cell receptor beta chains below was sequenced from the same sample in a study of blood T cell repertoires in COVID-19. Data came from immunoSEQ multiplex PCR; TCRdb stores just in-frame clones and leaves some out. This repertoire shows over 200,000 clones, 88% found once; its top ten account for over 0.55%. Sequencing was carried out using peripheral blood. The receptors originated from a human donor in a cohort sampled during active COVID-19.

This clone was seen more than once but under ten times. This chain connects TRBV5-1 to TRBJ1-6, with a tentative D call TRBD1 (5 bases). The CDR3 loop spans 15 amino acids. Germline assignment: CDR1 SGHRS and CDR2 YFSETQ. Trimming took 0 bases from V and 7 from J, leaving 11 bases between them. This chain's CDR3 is CASSLDRLENSPLHF. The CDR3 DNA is TGCGCCAGCAGCTTGGACAGGCTAGAAAATTCACCCCTCCACTTT.

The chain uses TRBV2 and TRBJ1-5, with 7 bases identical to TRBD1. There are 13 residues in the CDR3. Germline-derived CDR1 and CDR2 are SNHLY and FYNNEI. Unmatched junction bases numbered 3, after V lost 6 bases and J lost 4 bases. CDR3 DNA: TGTGCCAGCAGGGGACAGAGTAATCAGCCCCAGCATTTT. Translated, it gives CASRGQSNQPQHF. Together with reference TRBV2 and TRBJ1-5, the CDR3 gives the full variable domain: EPEVTQTPSHQVTQMGQEVILRCVPISNHLYFYWYRQILGQKVEFLVSFYNNEISEKSEIFDDQFSVERPDGSNFTLKIRSTKLEDSAMYFCASRGQSNQPQHFGDGTRLSIL.

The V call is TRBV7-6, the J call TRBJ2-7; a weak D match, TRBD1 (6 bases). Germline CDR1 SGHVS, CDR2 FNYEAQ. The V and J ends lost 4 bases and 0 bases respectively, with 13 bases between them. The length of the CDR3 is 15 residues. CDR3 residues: CASSSQDSISYEQYF. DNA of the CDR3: TGTGCCAGCAGCTCTCAGGACAGTATCTCCTACGAGCAGTACTTC.

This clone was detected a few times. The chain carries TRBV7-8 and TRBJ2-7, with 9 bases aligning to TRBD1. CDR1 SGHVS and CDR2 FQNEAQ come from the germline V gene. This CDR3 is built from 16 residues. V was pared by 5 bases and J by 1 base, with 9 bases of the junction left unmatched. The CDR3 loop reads CASSAPGQGFSYEQYF. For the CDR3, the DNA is TGTGCCAGCAGCGCGCCGGGACAGGGTTTTTCCTACGAGCAGTACTTC.

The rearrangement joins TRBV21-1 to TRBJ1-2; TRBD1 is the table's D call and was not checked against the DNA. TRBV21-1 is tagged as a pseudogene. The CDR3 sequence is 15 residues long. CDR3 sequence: CASSKGQGLNYGYTF. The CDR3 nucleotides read TGTGCCAGCAGCAAAGGACAGGGGCTTAACTATGGCTACACCTTC.

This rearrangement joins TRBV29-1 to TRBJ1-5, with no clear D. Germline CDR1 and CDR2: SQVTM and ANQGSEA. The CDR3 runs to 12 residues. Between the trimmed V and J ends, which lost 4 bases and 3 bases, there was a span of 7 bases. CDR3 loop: CSVGSFNQPQHF. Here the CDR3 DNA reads TGCAGCGTTGGGAGTTTCAATCAGCCCCAGCATTTT.

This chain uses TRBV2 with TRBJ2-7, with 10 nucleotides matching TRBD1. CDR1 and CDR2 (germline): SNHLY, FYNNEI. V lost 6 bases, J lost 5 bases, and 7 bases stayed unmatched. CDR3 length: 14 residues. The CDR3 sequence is CASRPRDRGHEQYF. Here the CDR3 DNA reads TGTGCCAGCAGACCTAGGGACAGGGGTCACGAGCAGTACTTC.

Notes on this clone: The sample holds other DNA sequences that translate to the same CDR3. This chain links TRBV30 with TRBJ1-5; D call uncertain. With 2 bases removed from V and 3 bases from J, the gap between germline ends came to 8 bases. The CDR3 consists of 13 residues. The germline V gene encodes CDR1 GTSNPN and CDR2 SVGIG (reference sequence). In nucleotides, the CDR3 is TGTGCCTGGAGTAGGAGTTCCAATCAGCCCCAGCATTTT. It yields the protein CAWSRSSNQPQHF.

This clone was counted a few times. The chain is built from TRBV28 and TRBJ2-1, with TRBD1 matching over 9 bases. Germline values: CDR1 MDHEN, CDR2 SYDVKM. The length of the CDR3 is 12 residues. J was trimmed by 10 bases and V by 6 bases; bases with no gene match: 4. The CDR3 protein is CASRGDRDEQFF. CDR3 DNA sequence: TGTGCCAGCAGGGGGGACAGGGACGAGCAGTTCTTC.

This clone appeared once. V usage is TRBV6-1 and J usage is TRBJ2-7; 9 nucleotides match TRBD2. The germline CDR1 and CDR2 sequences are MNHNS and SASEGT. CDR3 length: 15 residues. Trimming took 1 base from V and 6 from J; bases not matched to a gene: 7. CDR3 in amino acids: CASSEVGLAGREQYF. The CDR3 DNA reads TGTGCCAGCAGTGAAGTTGGGCTAGCGGGACGCGAGCAGTACTTC.

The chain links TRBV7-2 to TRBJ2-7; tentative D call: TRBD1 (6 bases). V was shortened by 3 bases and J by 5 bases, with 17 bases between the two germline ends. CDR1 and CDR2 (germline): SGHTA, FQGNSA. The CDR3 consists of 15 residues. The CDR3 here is CASSFTGSAGHEQYF. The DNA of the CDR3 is TGTGCCAGCAGCTTCACAGGGTCCGCAGGCCACGAGCAGTACTTC.

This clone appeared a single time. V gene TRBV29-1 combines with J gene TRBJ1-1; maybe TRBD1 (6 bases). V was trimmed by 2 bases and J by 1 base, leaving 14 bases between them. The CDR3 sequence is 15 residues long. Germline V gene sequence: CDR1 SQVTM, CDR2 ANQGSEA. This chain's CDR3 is CSVERQGLGNTEAFF. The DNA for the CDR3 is TGCAGCGTTGAACGGCAGGGGTTGGGGAACACTGAAGCTTTCTTT.

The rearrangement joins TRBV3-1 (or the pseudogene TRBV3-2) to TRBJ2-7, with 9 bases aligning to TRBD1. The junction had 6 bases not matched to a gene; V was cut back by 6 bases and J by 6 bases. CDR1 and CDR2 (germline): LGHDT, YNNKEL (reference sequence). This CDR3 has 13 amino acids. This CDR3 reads CASRAGQGIEQYF. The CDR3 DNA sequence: TGTGCCAGCAGAGCGGGACAGGGAATCGAGCAGTACTTC.

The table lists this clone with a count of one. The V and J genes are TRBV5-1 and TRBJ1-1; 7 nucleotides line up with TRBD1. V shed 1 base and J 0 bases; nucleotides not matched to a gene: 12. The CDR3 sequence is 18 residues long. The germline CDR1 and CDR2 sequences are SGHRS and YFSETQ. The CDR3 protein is CASSLSGLQGQMNTEAFF. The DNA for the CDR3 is TGCGCCAGCAGCTTGTCGGGTTTACAGGGGCAGATGAACACTGAAGCTTTCTTT.

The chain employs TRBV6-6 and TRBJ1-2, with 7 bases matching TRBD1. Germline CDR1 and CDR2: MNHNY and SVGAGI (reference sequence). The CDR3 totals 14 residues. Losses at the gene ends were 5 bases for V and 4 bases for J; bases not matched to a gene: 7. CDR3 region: CASSDTGQSYGYTF. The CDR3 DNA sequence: TGTGCCAGCAGTGACACGGGACAGTCCTATGGCTACACCTTC.

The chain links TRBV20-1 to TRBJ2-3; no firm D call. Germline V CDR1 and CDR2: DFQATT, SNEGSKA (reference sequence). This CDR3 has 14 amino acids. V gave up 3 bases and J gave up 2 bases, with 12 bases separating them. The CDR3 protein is CSASKRPYTDTQYF. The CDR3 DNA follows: TGCAGTGCTAGTAAGCGTCCCTACACAGATACGCAGTATTTT.

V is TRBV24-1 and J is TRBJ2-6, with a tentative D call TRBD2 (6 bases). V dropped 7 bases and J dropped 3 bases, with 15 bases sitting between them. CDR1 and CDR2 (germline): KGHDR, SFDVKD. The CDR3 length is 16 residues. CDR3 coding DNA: TGTGCCACCAGCTCGGCGCCGGGGGATGGGGCCAACGTCCTGACTTTC. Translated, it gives CATSSAPGDGANVLTF.

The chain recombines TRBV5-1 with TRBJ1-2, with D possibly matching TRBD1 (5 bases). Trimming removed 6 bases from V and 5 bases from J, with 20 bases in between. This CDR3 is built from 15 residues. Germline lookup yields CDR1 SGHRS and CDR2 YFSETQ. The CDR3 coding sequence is TGCGCCAGCACCGCCGGGGGAAGGCTAGGGTATGGCTACACCTTC. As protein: CASTAGGRLGYGYTF.

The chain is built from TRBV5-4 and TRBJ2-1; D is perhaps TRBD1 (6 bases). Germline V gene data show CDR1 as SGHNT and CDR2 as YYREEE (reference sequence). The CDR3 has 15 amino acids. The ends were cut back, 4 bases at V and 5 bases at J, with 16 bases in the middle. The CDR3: CASSLRYRQDNEQFF. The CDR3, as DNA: TGTGCCAGCAGCCTCCGTTATCGACAGGACAATGAGCAGTTCTTC.

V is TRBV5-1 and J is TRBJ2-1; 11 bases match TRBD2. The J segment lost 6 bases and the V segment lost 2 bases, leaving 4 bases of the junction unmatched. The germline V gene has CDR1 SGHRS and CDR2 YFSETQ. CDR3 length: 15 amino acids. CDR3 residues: CASSFTSGGGNEQFF. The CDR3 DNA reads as TGCGCCAGCAGCTTTACTAGCGGGGGAGGCAATGAGCAGTTCTTC.

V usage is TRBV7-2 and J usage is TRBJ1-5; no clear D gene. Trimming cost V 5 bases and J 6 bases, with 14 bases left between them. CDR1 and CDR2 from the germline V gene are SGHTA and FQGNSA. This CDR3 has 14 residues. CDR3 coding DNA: TGTGCCAGCAGCGGACGGGTCGCGGGTCAGCCCCAGCATTTT. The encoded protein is CASSGRVAGQPQHF.

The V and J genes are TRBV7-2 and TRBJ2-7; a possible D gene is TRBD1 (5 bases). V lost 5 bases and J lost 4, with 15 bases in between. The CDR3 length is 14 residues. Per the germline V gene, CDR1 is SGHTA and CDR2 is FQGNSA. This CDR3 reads CASSPGIGPYEQYF. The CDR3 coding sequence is TGTGCCAGCAGCCCAGGGATAGGGCCTTACGAGCAGTACTTC.

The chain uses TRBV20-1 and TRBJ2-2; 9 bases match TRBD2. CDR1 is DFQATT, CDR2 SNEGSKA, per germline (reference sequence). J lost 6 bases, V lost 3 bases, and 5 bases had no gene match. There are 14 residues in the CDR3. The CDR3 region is CSASVAGGPGELFF. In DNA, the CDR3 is TGCAGTGCTAGTGTGGCGGGGGGGCCCGGGGAGCTGTTTTTT.